A selection of T cell receptor beta chains follows, all from one sample in a study of blood T cell repertoires in COVID-19. Repertoires were generated with immunoSEQ multiplex PCR, while TCRdb's copy carries only in-frame clones and drops some. The sample has around 46,000 clones; about 85% are singletons. Material: peripheral blood. The receptors here all came from a human donor in a cohort sampled during active COVID-19. Both conserved end residues are trimmed from each CDR3.

j_call | v_call | cdr3_aa
TRBJ1-5 | TRBV18 | ASSPSPGNQPQH
TRBJ2-1 | TRBV6-6 | ASSYGPGRYEQF
TRBJ2-6 | TRBV2 | ASTVEGYGANVLT
TRBJ2-7 | TRBV21-1 | ASRPPGQERNYEQY
TRBJ1-5 | TRBV6-2/TRBV6-3 | ASSDRGGNQPQH
TRBJ1-1 | TRBV7-2 | ASSLRGRGTAEAF
TRBJ1-2 | TRBV11-2 | ASSSTGTGSEGYT
TRBJ2-1 | TRBV6-5 | ASSYSTGLVYNEQF
TRBJ2-2 | TRBV10-1 | ASSERGGTGELF
TRBJ2-1 | TRBV1 | TSSQDRGREQF
TRBJ1-4 | TRBV5-6 | ASSPGQTGEKLF
TRBJ1-5 | TRBV6-5 | ASSGDRGRNQPQH
TRBJ2-1 | TRBV4-1 | ASSQGQLKF
TRBJ1-2 | TRBV5-1 | ASRPDGTGALGYT
TRBJ2-5 | TRBV18 | ASSPGSTGQETQY
TRBJ2-7 | TRBV2 | ASSEWSQASGTYEQY
TRBJ1-5 | TRBV20-1 | SASRGQYNQPQH
TRBJ2-7 | TRBV19 | ASSQTSGILEQY
TRBJ1-1 | TRBV4-1 | ASSPHPDRVNTEAF
TRBJ1-1 | TRBV7-9 | ASSRGGWDTEAF
TRBJ2-5 | TRBV2 | ASSEVPGVEETQY
TRBJ2-7 | TRBV7-2 | ASREAGTLRDEQY
TRBJ1-6 | TRBV30 | AWSLNSPLH
TRBJ2-7 | TRBV5-1 | ASSRTSGDNYEQY
TRBJ1-1 | TRBV27 | ASSDPGTGNTEAF
TRBJ1-1 | TRBV25-1 | ASSKESGNAEAF
TRBJ2-2 | TRBV7-8 | ASSIRTSGNTNTGELF
TRBJ2-1 | TRBV7-9 | ASSSQGFNEQF
TRBJ1-6 | TRBV4-3 | ASSHRQGGSPLH
TRBJ2-5 | TRBV2 | ASGWTSGQETQY
TRBJ2-3 | TRBV7-2 | ASSRGLATDTQY
TRBJ2-3 | TRBV28 | ASSRGLAGEAYTQY
TRBJ2-1 | TRBV6-1 | ASSELDRVGEQF
TRBJ1-1 | TRBV30 | AWSVGGRAEAF
TRBJ1-5 | TRBV7-2 | ASSLDSSSNQPQH
TRBJ2-1 | TRBV7-2 | ASSLGLAGAEQF
TRBJ1-2 | TRBV5-4 | ASSPNNQGRHYGYT
TRBJ2-2 | TRBV5-1 | ASTWGGADTGELF
TRBJ1-5 | TRBV6-5 | ASGVRDRNNQPQH
TRBJ1-3 | TRBV6-5 | ASSSQGAQRNTIY
TRBJ2-1 | TRBV4-1 | ASSQHRAGTYNEQF
TRBJ1-3 | TRBV4-1 | ASSAGQGGGNTIY
TRBJ2-1 | TRBV5-1 | ASSFISGAYNEQF
TRBJ1-6 | TRBV5-1 | ASSEGSSYNSPLH
TRBJ2-1 | TRBV25-1 | ASSRGLAGNNEQF
TRBJ2-7 | TRBV19 | ASSKGAGGAGEQY
TRBJ1-2 | TRBV6-5 | ASSTRVGGYT
TRBJ2-2 | TRBV29-1 | SVARSAGAGTGELF
TRBJ1-1 | TRBV30 | AWKGQLNTEAF
TRBJ1-1 | TRBV9 | ASSPQGLMNTEAF
TRBJ2-7 | TRBV27 | ATQDFLDEQY
TRBJ1-6 | TRBV7-9 | ASSTTTGTHSPLH
TRBJ1-2 | TRBV27 | ASSLLGTAEIDYT
TRBJ1-4 | TRBV9 | ASSVGLSAGGELF
TRBJ1-4 | TRBV7-9 | ASSLTGTGSEKLF
TRBJ2-3 | TRBV2 | ASSPGTGTDTQY
TRBJ1-2 | TRBV28 | ASSLWSRDGYT
TRBJ1-5 | TRBV3-1/TRBV3-2 | ASSQGHGDNQPQH
TRBJ2-1 | TRBV4-1 | ASSQGFASGYNEQF